This TCR beta chain was identified during a study of cytomegalovirus exposure and HLA in healthy donors. On the study more broadly: Among the 300 to 500 genotyped donors, 70% to 85% were placed in the Caucasian-associated ancestry cluster. Study-wide findings and caveats: It was shown in a later analysis that HLA-associated TCR beta chains were more clonally expanded than other, equally common chains. Listed as cytomegalovirus-associated were approximately 160 TCR beta chains.

The CDR3 totals 14 residues. Germline V gives CDR1 SSHAT, CDR2 FNYEAQ (reference sequence). A few counts support this clone. Its antigen is currently unknown. One end of the junction varies from germline; a read error may be responsible. Use of 60 Vbeta and 13 Jbeta primers characterized the PCR. Data came from immunoSEQ multiplex PCR; TCRdb stores just in-frame clones and leaves some out. The table lists some 130,000 clones, roughly 68% of them singletons. V is TRBV7-7 and J is TRBJ2-2; 10 nucleotides line up with TRBD2. Sequencing input: PBMCs. This TCR came from a woman between 50 and 59 years old in good health and CMV-seropositive. CDR3 nucleotide sequence: TGTGCTAGCAGTTCCGGGACTAGCGCCGGGGAGCTGTTTTTT. It yields the protein CASSSGTSAGELFF.